The 13 T cell receptor beta chains below come from one sample, sequenced in a study of blood T cells in healthy people across ages. Sample-barcoded 5' priming and a J-beta primer mix drove a second PCR of about 7 to 12 cycles. Each CDR3 protein gets one entry after TCRdb re-called the 5' RACE reads with MiXCR. The sample yields about 720,000 distinct CDR3 sequences, about 20% seen once. Sequenced sample: blood. These TCRs come from a man between 65 and 85 years old in good health.

As regards this clonotype: A much larger clone is a single base away; this may be a read error. This chain uses TRBV10-3 with TRBJ2-1; D is possibly TRBD1 (5 bases). The CDR3 has 12 amino acids. V was cut by 4 bases and J by 6 bases, with 7 bases left in between. Germline-derived CDR1 and CDR2 are ENHRY and SYGVKD. CDR3: CAISGQSNEQFF. The CDR3 DNA reads as TGTGCCATCAGTGGACAGAGCAATGAGCAGTTCTTC.

This clonotype has just a few counts. The chain combines TRBV6-5 with TRBJ2-5, with TRBD2 matching over 12 bases. CDR3 size: 15 residues. V shed 6 bases and J 2 bases; nucleotides not matched to a gene: 4. Germline assignment: CDR1 MNHEY and CDR2 SVGAGI. CDR3 residues: CASRMTSGGQETQYF. CDR3 sequence (DNA): TGTGCCAGCAGGATGACTAGCGGGGGACAAGAGACCCAGTACTTC.

This sequence joins TRBV20-1 and TRBJ1-1; D ambiguous. The V and J ends lost 0 bases and 4 bases respectively, with 12 bases between them. Germline loops: CDR1 DFQATT, CDR2 SNEGSKA (reference sequence). This CDR3 has 14 residues. This CDR3 is CSAREATRATEAFF. The CDR3 coding sequence is TGCAGTGCTAGAGAGGCCACGAGGGCCACTGAAGCTTTCTTT.

V gene TRBV29-1 combines with J gene TRBJ2-1, with 8 bases identical to TRBD1. The CDR3 length is 14 residues. V was pared by 7 bases and J by 7 bases, with 12 bases of the junction left unmatched. Looked up from germline, CDR1 is SQVTM and CDR2 is ANQGSEA. The CDR3 bases are TGCAGCGCGAAACGACAGGGGTTGCGGAATGAGCAGTTCTTC. It is translated as CSAKRQGLRNEQFF.

A few counts support this clonotype. The chain couples TRBV6-2 or TRBV6-3 to TRBJ2-2; 11 nucleotides agree with TRBD2. This CDR3 is 15 amino acids long. CDR1 is MNHEY, CDR2 SVGEGT, per germline. Trimming removed 1 base from V and 6 bases from J; junction bases left unmatched: 1. This CDR3 reads CASSYLLAGAGELFF. CDR3 sequence (DNA): TGTGCCAGCAGTTACTTACTAGCGGGGGCCGGGGAGCTGTTTTTT.

This clonotype came up a few times. The chain couples TRBV20-1 to TRBJ2-5, with TRBD2 matching over 7 bases. The germline V gene has CDR1 DFQATT and CDR2 SNEGSKA (reference sequence). This CDR3 spans 13 amino acids. With 3 bases clipped from V and 2 bases from J, the junction kept 3 bases outside the gene matches. In DNA form, the CDR3 reads TGCAGTGCTAGCGGGGGGACGCAAGAGACCCAGTACTTC. This codes for CSASGGTQETQYF.

This clonotype has a count of ten or more. The genes are TRBV7-2 and TRBJ1-4, with D unresolved. CDR1 is SGHTA and CDR2 is FQGNSA in the germline V gene. This CDR3 has 14 residues. Between the trimmed V and J ends, which lost 6 bases and 6 bases, there was a span of 14 bases. CDR3 protein: CASSLAGVDEKLFF. The CDR3 DNA sequence: TGTGCCAGCAGTCTGGCGGGCGTGGATGAAAAACTGTTTTTT.

The V and J genes are TRBV7-2 and TRBJ2-2, with 7 bases matching TRBD1. After removal of 5 bases from V and 7 bases from J, the junction contained 7 bases not matched to a gene. This CDR3 contains 14 residues. CDR1 is SGHTA, CDR2 FQGNSA, per germline. CDR3 sequence (DNA): TGTGCCAGCAGCCCATCACAGGGGATCGGGGAGCTGTTTTTT. Protein product: CASSPSQGIGELFF.

Of note for this clonotype: The junction and the germline gene differ at one end; a read error may be behind it. This chain joins TRBV4-1 and TRBJ2-3, with TRBD2 identical over 7 bases. The CDR3 spans 18 residues. Germline V gene data show CDR1 as MGHRA and CDR2 as YSYEKL. The DNA for the CDR3 is TGCGCCAGCAGCCATGAAACCCGGGGCATAGCGGGCACAGGTACGCAGTATTTT. Translated, it gives CASSHETRGIAGTGTQYF.

The rearrangement uses TRBV2 and TRBJ1-5; no clear D gene. V lost 4 bases to trimming and J lost 3 bases, with 4 bases between them. The CDR3 is 12 amino acids. Germline CDR1 is SNHLY and CDR2 is FYNNEI. The CDR3 nucleotides are TGTGCCAGCAGTGTTGCCAATCAGCCCCAGCATTTT. The encoded protein is CASSVANQPQHF.

About this clonotype: At one boundary the junction diverges from the germline segment, which might be a read error. The chain is built from TRBV20-1 and TRBJ1-2; no definite D call. Germline assignment: CDR1 DFQATT and CDR2 SNEGSKA (reference sequence). The CDR3 contains 12 residues. CDR3 coding DNA: TGCAGTGCGAGAGGGAGAAACTATGGCTACACCTTC. This sequence encodes CSARGRNYGYTF.

In its sample, this clonotype was seen a few times. The chain joins TRBV3-1 to TRBJ2-2; no definite D call. Germline lookup yields CDR1 LGHDT and CDR2 YNNKEL (reference sequence). The V and J ends lost 1 base and 3 bases respectively, with 9 bases between them. CDR3 length: 15 amino acids. The CDR3 nucleotides read TGTGCCAGCAGCCAAGGGAAACAATACACCGGGGAGCTGTTTTTT. Translation: CASSQGKQYTGELFF.

There are a few counts of this clonotype. This chain links TRBV4-1 with TRBJ2-3; 8 bases are shared with TRBD2. Trimming took 1 base from V and 6 from J; bases not matched to a gene: 9. CDR3 length: 16 residues. Germline values: CDR1 MGHRA, CDR2 YSYEKL. The CDR3 protein is CASSQGTSREVDTQYF. The CDR3 DNA sequence: TGCGCCAGCAGCCAAGGGACTAGCCGGGAGGTGGATACGCAGTATTTT.